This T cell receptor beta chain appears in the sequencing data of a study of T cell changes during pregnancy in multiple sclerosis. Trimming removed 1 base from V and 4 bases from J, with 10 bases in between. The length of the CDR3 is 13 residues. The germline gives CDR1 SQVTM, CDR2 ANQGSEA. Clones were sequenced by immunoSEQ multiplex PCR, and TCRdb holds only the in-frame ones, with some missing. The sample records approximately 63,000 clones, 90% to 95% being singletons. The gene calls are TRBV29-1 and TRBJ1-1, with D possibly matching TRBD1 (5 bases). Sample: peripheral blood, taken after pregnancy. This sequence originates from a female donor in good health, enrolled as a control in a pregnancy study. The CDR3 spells CSVEGRAITEAFF. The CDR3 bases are TGCAGCGTTGAAGGCAGGGCTATCACTGAAGCTTTCTTT.